The entry below gives a single T cell receptor (beta chain) sequence along with its context. Described time point: cycle 4 day 1 (C4D1), after about 6 weeks of nivolumab. Brentuximab vedotin exposure varied among the patients, all of whom had relapsed after autologous stem cell transplantation. This CDR3 is 15 amino acids long. The V gene's germline CDR1 is SGDLS and CDR2 YYNGEE. Deletions cut 0 bases from V and 1 base from J, with 8 bases between. The sample comes from a study of PD-1 blockade in classical Hodgkin lymphoma. Profiling relied on immunoSEQ multiplex PCR, and the TCRdb table lists in-frame clones only, not all of them. The repertoire holds 50,000 or so clones, about 76% seen once, with less than 15% in the top ten.

The specimen comprised peripheral blood mononuclear cells (PBMCs), sampled before the fourth cycle of nivolumab. The chain is built from TRBV9 and TRBJ2-1, with unresolved D. This TCR was sampled from a human donor with classical Hodgkin lymphoma. This CDR3 reads CASSVVHNSYNEQFF. CDR3 nucleotide sequence: TGTGCCAGCAGCGTAGTTCACAATTCCTACAATGAGCAGTTCTTC.